The sequence of this T cell receptor (beta chain) was determined in a study of T cells after yellow fever vaccination (dated by TCRdb to 2018 to 2020). For the study in its entirety: The SMART-Seq v4 Ultra Low Input RNA kit was used to prepare libraries from fractions with low cell numbers. Blood was collected at multiple timepoints before and after primary and secondary immunization, and bulk PBMC replicates and cell subsets were isolated. To track T-cell clones before and after primary and booster YFV17D yellow fever vaccination, bulk TCR alpha and beta repertoires were sequenced longitudinally. Two healthy male donors, one aged 18 to 30 and one aged 30 to 40 years, made up the cohort.

Including cysteine and phenylalanine, the CDR3 has 15 amino acids. Kept here is only the CDR3 DNA, which spans 45 bases and is read in frame from base 1. Looking up the germline V gene (reference sequence) yields CDR1 SEHNR and CDR2 FQNEAQ. V and J lose 1 base and 10 bases, and a span of 17 bases separates them. Overall study results and their limits: The study included only two donors, which limits how far the findings can be generalized. A small fraction of clonotypes appeared in both the CD4 and CD8 compartments, likely as a result of convergent recombination. FACS-sorted repertoires could contain abundant contaminating clonotypes from the bulk population, so computational filtering was required. After the booster, most of the clones that had expanded following primary vaccination were detected again (96% of CD4 and 80% to 90% of CD8), which suggests that memory was broadly maintained. Compared with the primary T-cell response, the secondary T-cell response was faster but weaker, reaching its peak on day 5 rather than on day 15.

The sample holds many counts of this clonotype. The target of this receptor is not known. Per-base qualities were not stored, and no clone one base away is much larger. Sequencer: Illumina NovaSeq 6000. TCR cDNA was synthesized by 5'RACE template switching, which introduced a universal primer site and unique molecular identifiers. cDNA synthesis was primed from both the TCR alpha and TCR beta constant segments. Library amplification involved two PCR steps, and the second step added sample barcodes and sequencing adapters. Sequencing of libraries was performed on Illumina HiSeq 2500 (2x100 bp) or NovaSeq (2x150 bp). As for how the authors treated the data: Reads were demultiplexed and collapsed into UMI consensus sequences with MIGEC, and V(D)J alignment was performed with MiXCR. Clonotypes responding to the vaccine were identified with edgeR on replicate PBMC samples, with the criteria of FDR below 0.01 and a log2 fold change above 5 up to day 15. Each bulk clonotype was labeled CD4 or CD8 based on which sequenced repertoire, CD4 or CD8, contained the clonotype at higher abundance. TCRdb passed the public sequencing reads through fastp at Q25 and MiXCR, retaining productive beta sequences. Merged by CDR3 protein, the rows form single entries marked with the most common genes and DNA. V and J calls and clone size were set by TCRdb, not the authors. The sample data list some 290,000 distinct CDR3 sequences, and around a tenth of these were observed just once. Less than 3.5% of the sample goes to the ten largest clones.

This sample's treatment or condition label indicates: live attenuated yellow fever vaccine strain. A standard Ficoll-Paque protocol was used to isolate PBMCs from peripheral blood. Dynabeads CD4 and CD8 positive selection kits were used to isolate the CD4 and CD8 T-cell fractions. RNA was extracted with TriZol from bulk PBMCs, CD4 and CD8 fractions, and dextramer-positive and dextramer-negative fractions. The rearranged segments are TRBV7-9 and TRBJ1-5; the D region possibly corresponds to TRBD1 (5 bases align). The specimen was CD4+ T cells sorted from PBMCs, collected 45 days after the yellow fever booster vaccination. This clonotype was sampled from a man between 18 and 35 years old who received the YFV17D yellow fever vaccine. The DNA is as follows: TGTGCCAGCAGCTTAGTTCCCCCGGACCAGGGACCCCAGCATTTT. It translates to CASSLVPPDQGPQHF.